This entry lists 13 T cell receptor delta chains sequenced from one sample in a study of Vδ1+ human thymocytes. General study findings and limits: In the thymus, TRG and TRD repertoires looked highly polyclonal with Gaussian CDR3 lengths.

Sequences come from RNA converted to cDNA by reverse transcription. Multiplex PCR used pooled V-gene forward primers and a constant-region reverse primer to amplify CDR3s. TCRdb reran clone calling via CATT on the multiplex PCR reads. The sample has 70,000 or so delta-chain clones; about 30% are singletons. Antigen specificity for these receptors is unknown. What was sequenced was Vdelta1+ gamma-delta thymocytes from the thymus. Sample subset: FACS-sorted CD3+ TCRalphabeta- TCRVdelta1+ TCRVdelta2- thymocytes. These receptors were obtained from a boy in the first two years of life who had congenital heart surgery.

The rearrangement joins TRDV1 to TRDJ1; 10 bases fit TRDD3. The V gene's germline CDR1 is TSWWSYY and CDR2 QGS. With V trimmed by 4 bases and J by 0 bases, 14 bases remained unmatched. This CDR3 has 19 amino acids. This chain's CDR3 is CALGGFLRGIRSYTDKLIF. The CDR3 region has the DNA TGTGCTCTTGGGGGGTTCCTACGGGGGATACGCTCGTACACCGATAAACTCATCTTT.

This clone occurred a few times. The J gene is TRDJ1, the V gene TRDV1; 7 bases are a match to TRDD2. The CDR3 extends over 17 amino acids. Unmatched junction bases numbered 13, after V lost 3 bases and J lost 3 bases. CDR1 is TSWWSYY and CDR2 is QGS in the germline V gene. The CDR3 nucleotides are TGTGCTCTTGGGGATGGCCTTCCTGGAATGGTTTCCGATAAACTCATCTTT. Residues: CALGDGLPGMVSDKLIF.

This chain joins TRDV1 and TRDJ1; 9 bases fit TRDD2. This CDR3 is 24 amino acids long. The V gene's germline CDR1 is TSWWSYY and CDR2 QGS. J gave up 0 bases and V 2 bases, and 28 bases lay outside the gene matches. The CDR3 loop is CALGESKPSYPCTGEQGYTDKLIF. Here the CDR3 DNA reads TGTGCTCTTGGGGAATCTAAACCTTCCTACCCTTGTACTGGGGAACAGGGGTACACCGATAAACTCATCTTT.

This clone has a handful of counts. J is TRDJ1 and V is TRDV1; D may be TRDD2 (6 bases). The CDR3 consists of 17 residues. Germline V gives CDR1 TSWWSYY, CDR2 QGS. V lost 1 base and J 3 bases, leaving 18 bases between the germline ends. The CDR3 DNA reads as TGTGCTCTTGGGGAACAGGGGTCCTACTTCCACGCCGATAAACTCATCTTT. Translating it yields CALGEQGSYFHADKLIF.

This clone was observed a handful of times. The chain uses TRDV1 and TRDJ1; TRDD3 matches 10 bases. After removal of 2 bases from V and 6 bases from J, the junction contained 15 bases not matched to a gene. CDR1 and CDR2 from the germline V gene are TSWWSYY and QGS. The CDR3 spans 18 residues. CDR3 protein: CALGEGPPYWGMPHKLIF. The CDR3 DNA is TGTGCTCTTGGGGAAGGTCCACCTTACTGGGGGATGCCCCATAAACTCATCTTT.

This clone was counted a few times. This chain links TRDV1 with TRDJ1; 10 bases are a match to TRDD3. V lost 8 bases to trimming and J lost 1 base; unmatched junction nucleotides: 10. CDR1 is TSWWSYY and CDR2 is QGS in the germline V gene. This CDR3 is built from 16 residues. This chain's CDR3 is CALCLLGDTVTDKLIF. CDR3 in DNA: TGTGCTCTTTGCCTTTTGGGGGATACCGTCACCGATAAACTCATCTTT.

This chain connects TRDV1 to TRDJ1; the match to TRDD2 covers 7 bases. CDR1 and CDR2 from the germline V gene are TSWWSYY and QGS. This CDR3 is built from 19 residues. The V segment lost 5 bases and the J segment 0 bases; nucleotides outside the gene matches: 18. The CDR3 DNA follows: TGTGCTCTTGGGCCTCGAGGTTCCTACAAAAACCGCTACACCGATAAACTCATCTTT. This sequence encodes CALGPRGSYKNRYTDKLIF.

The table lists this clone with a few counts. This sequence joins TRDV1 and TRDJ1; 10 bases line up with TRDD3. This CDR3 comprises 21 residues. Germline trimming cut 0 bases from V and 5 bases from J; bases unmatched to any gene: 21. Germline V gene data show CDR1 as TSWWSYY and CDR2 as QGS. CDR3 residues: CALGELHQGGCPGDTEDKLIF. CDR3 sequence (DNA): TGTGCTCTTGGGGAACTCCACCAGGGAGGCTGCCCGGGGGATACGGAGGATAAACTCATCTTT.

Points on this clone: At one end, the junction sequence differs from germline, possibly due to a read error. The chain carries TRDV1 and TRDJ1, with TRDD2 identical over 8 bases. The CDR3 is 14 amino acids. Germline V CDR1 and CDR2: TSWWSYY, QGS. As DNA, the CDR3 is TGTGCTCTCGCCTACCCTTCCTATGGGCCCAAACCCATCTTT. This sequence encodes CALAYPSYGPKPIF.

This clone was counted a few times. The sample has other DNA sequences that encode this CDR3 too. This sequence joins TRDV1 and TRDJ1; no clear D gene. Deletions cut 0 bases from V and 0 bases from J, with 23 bases between. CDR1 and CDR2 (germline): TSWWSYY, QGS. CDR3 size: 20 residues. The CDR3 DNA sequence: TGTGCTCTTGGGGAACTAGAGTACCTAGAGGCGGATTACGACACCGATAAACTCATCTTT. Protein: CALGELEYLEADYDTDKLIF.

This chain joins TRDV1 and TRDJ1, with TRDD3 matching over 10 bases. The V gene's germline CDR1 is TSWWSYY and CDR2 QGS. Losses at the gene ends were 0 bases for V and 6 bases for J; bases not matched to a gene: 13. The CDR3 contains 18 residues. In DNA form, the CDR3 reads TGTGCTCTTGGGGAACTGGCCTTCCCCCGTACTGGGGGATATAAACTCATCTTT. Its translation: CALGELAFPRTGGYKLIF.

The chain has TRDV1 and TRDJ1; either TRDD2 or TRDD3 may supply D (6 bases each). CDR3 length: 18 residues. V lost 3 bases and J lost 2, with 22 bases in between. Germline lookup yields CDR1 TSWWSYY and CDR2 QGS. The CDR3 spells CALGEFLREWGHTDKLIF. CDR3 nucleotide sequence: TGTGCTCTTGGGGAGTTCCTAAGAGAGTGGGGGCATACCGATAAACTCATCTTT.

This clone was picked up a small number of times. Other nucleotide sequences in the sample specify the same CDR3. This chain links TRDV1 with TRDJ1; 10 bases are a match to TRDD3. V lost 4 bases, J lost 0 bases, and 20 bases stayed unmatched. The CDR3 is 21 residues long. Germline assignment: CDR1 TSWWSYY and CDR2 QGS. Written as DNA, the CDR3 is TGTGCTCTTGGGGGCCTCCTACGCTCCGGGGGATACGGGGTGTACACCGATAAACTCATCTTT. This codes for CALGGLLRSGGYGVYTDKLIF.